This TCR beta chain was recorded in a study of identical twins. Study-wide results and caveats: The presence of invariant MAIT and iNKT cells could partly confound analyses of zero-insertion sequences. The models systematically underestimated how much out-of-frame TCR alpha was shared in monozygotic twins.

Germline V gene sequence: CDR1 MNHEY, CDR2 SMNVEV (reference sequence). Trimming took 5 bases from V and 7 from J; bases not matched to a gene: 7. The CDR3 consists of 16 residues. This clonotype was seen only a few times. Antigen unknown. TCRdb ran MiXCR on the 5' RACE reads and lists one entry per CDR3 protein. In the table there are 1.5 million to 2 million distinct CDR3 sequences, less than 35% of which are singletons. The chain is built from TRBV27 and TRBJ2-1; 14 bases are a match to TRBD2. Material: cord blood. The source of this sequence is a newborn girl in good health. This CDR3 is CASSAGTSGSVNEQFF. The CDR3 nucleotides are TGTGCCAGCAGTGCCGGGACTAGCGGGAGTGTGAATGAGCAGTTCTTC.